This T cell receptor beta chain was captured by sequencing in a study of OX40 agonist ivuxolimab in advanced cancers. TCRdb's copy holds only in-frame clones and misses some; the assay was immunoSEQ multiplex PCR. Of 65,000 to 75,000 clones in the sample, roughly 90% were seen once. The clonotype was recovered from an adult with an advanced solid tumor such as melanoma, head and neck, liver or kidney cancer. Specimen: CD4+ or CD8+ T cells sorted from blood, collected in a trial of the OX40 agonist ivuxolimab.

In DNA form, the CDR3 reads TGTGCCAGCAGCGGGAGGGCCCTCGTGGATACGCAGTATTTT. This encodes CASSGRALVDTQYF. The V gene is TRBV19, the J gene TRBJ2-3; 10 nucleotides match TRBD2. Germline lookup yields CDR1 LNHDA and CDR2 SQIVND (reference sequence). V was clipped by 9 bases and J by 6 bases; unmatched bases: 9. The CDR3 has 14 residues.